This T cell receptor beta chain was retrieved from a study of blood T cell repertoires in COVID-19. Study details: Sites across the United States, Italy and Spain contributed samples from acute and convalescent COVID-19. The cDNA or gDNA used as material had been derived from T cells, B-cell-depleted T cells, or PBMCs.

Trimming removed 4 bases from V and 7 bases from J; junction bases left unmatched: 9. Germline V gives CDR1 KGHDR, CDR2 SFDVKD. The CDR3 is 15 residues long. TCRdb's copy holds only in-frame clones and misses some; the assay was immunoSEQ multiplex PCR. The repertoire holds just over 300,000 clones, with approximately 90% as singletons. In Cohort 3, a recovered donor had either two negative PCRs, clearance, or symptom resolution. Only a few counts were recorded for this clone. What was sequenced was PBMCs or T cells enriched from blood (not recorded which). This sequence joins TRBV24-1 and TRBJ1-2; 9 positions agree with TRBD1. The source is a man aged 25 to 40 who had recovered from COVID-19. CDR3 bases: TGTGCCACCAGTGACCCGAGGACAGGGGACGTTGGCTACACCTTC. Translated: CATSDPRTGDVGYTF.